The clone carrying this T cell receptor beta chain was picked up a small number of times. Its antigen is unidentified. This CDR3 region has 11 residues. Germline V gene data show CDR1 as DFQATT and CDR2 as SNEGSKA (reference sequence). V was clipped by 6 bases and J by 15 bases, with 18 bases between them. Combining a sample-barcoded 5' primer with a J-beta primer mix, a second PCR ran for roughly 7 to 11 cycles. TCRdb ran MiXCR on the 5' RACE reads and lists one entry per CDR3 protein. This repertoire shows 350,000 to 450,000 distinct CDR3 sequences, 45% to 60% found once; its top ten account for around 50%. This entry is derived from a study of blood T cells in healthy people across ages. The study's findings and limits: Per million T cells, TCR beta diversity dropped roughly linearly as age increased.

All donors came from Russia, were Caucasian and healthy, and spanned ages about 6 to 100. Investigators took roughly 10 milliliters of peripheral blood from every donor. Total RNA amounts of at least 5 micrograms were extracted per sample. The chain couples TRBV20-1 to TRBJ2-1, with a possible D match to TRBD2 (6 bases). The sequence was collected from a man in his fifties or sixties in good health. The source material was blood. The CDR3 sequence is CSARPQGLAFF. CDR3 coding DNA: TGCAGTGCAAGGCCGCAGGGACTCGCGTTCTTC.